This T cell receptor beta chain was observed in a study of T cell repertoires in cytomegalovirus infection. Study as a whole: Recently identified HLA-C-restricted CMV epitopes were used, and well-studied HLA-B-restricted CMV epitopes were used as well. Indications of both CMV infection and matching HLA type were provided by public TCR beta signatures. Study-level results: In two of eight donors, the top clonotype was HLA-C-restricted CMV-specific.

One entry per CDR3 protein, called by TCRdb with MiXCR from the reads. The repertoire holds about 900,000 distinct CDR3 sequences, with around 31% as singletons. This clonotype was observed many times. The antigen remains undetermined. The CDR3 consists of 15 residues. Germline V gene lookup returns CDR1 MNHEY and CDR2 SVGEGT. J was trimmed by 3 bases and V by 6 bases; bases with no gene match: 4. The chain uses TRBV6-2 or TRBV6-3 and TRBJ2-5; 13 bases map to TRBD2. This specimen was cultured CD8+ T cells from PBMCs, taken from culture after CMV antigen stimulation. This receptor was identified in a human donor in good health (CMV status not recorded). Some clones in this sample may be carry-over from other donors' samples. The DNA for the CDR3 is TGTGCCAGCAGAACGGGACTAGCGGGAAAAGAGACCCAGTACTTC. This codes for CASRTGLAGKETQYF.